These 13 T cell receptor beta chains were all obtained from the same sample, sequenced in a study of blood T cell repertoires in COVID-19. The table came from immunoSEQ multiplex PCR; TCRdb's copy has only in-frame clones and leaves some out. The table records about 280,000 clones, approximately 90% of them present only once. The sample taken for sequencing was PBMCs or T cells enriched from blood (not recorded which). The source is a man in his forties or fifties who had been exposed to COVID-19.

This clone was observed a few times. This chain uses TRBV7-2 with TRBJ1-4; possibly TRBD1 for D (5 bases). V lost 5 bases to trimming and J lost 4 bases, with 14 bases between them. This CDR3 comprises 15 residues. Germline V lookup: CDR1 SGHTA, CDR2 FQGNSA. CDR3: CASSRAGPSNEKLFF. DNA of the CDR3: TGTGCCAGCAGCCGCGCGGGGCCAAGTAATGAAAAACTGTTTTTT.

The chain uses TRBV24-1 and TRBJ2-2; 8 positions match TRBD1. The CDR3 length is 15 residues. The germline CDR1 and CDR2 sequences are KGHDR and SFDVKD. J gave up 5 bases and V 4 bases, and 5 bases lay outside the gene matches. The CDR3 bases are TGTGCCACCAGTGAGACAGGACAGGGAACCGGGGAGCTGTTTTTT. Translating it yields CATSETGQGTGELFF.

This chain links TRBV19 with TRBJ2-7; possible D gene TRBD1, 6 bases. The length of the CDR3 is 14 residues. Germline assignment: CDR1 LNHDA and CDR2 SQIVND (reference sequence). With 5 bases removed from V and 3 bases from J, the gap between germline ends came to 14 bases. For the CDR3, the DNA is TGTGCCAGTAGTGGGGGACAACCGCGCTACGAGCAGTACTTC. Its translation: CASSGGQPRYEQYF.

This clone appeared once. The CDR3 sequence is CSVETYWAEANVLTF. In DNA, the CDR3 is TGCAGCGTGGAAACGTACTGGGCTGAGGCCAACGTCCTGACTTTC. V is TRBV29-1 and J is TRBJ2-6; D is unclear. V lost 6 bases and J lost 6, with 18 bases in between. The CDR3 sequence is 15 residues long. Per the germline V gene, CDR1 is SQVTM and CDR2 is ANQGSEA.

The rearrangement joins TRBV19 to TRBJ1-5, with D uncertain. Per germline, CDR1 LNHDA and CDR2 SQIVND (reference sequence). The CDR3 length is 16 residues. V shed 3 bases and J shed 0 bases, with 12 bases lying between them. The CDR3 protein is CASSIGSYSSNQPQHF. The CDR3, as DNA: TGTGCCAGTAGTATCGGGTCATATAGTAGCAATCAGCCCCAGCATTTT. The whole variable domain, remainder taken from reference TRBV19 and TRBJ1-5, is DGGITQSPKYLFRKEGQNVTLSCEQNLNHDAMYWYRQDPGQGLRLIYYSQIVNDFQKGDIAEGYSVSREKKESFPLTVTSAQKNPTAFYLCASSIGSYSSNQPQHFGDGTRLSIL.

The rearrangement joins TRBV29-1 to TRBJ1-2, with 8 bases aligning to TRBD1. Germline lookup yields CDR1 SQVTM and CDR2 ANQGSEA. The CDR3 consists of 12 residues. The V gene end was trimmed by 7 bases and the J gene end by 8 bases; junction bases not matched to a gene: 9. Here the CDR3 reads CSGGQDRQGYTF. The CDR3 coding sequence is TGCAGCGGGGGACAGGATAGGCAGGGCTACACCTTC.

This clone was recorded only once. The rearrangement joins TRBV11-2 to TRBJ1-3, with D perhaps TRBD1 (6 bases). V was shortened by 4 bases and J by 2 bases, with 9 bases between the two germline ends. CDR3 length equals 14 residues. In germline, CDR1 is SGHAT, CDR2 FQNNGV. CDR3 protein: CASSSTGTGNTIYF. In nucleotides, the CDR3 is TGTGCCAGCAGCTCAACAGGGACTGGAAACACCATATATTTT.

The rearrangement uses TRBV4-1 and TRBJ1-2; tentative D call: TRBD1 (6 bases). This CDR3 is built from 18 residues. Germline V gene lookup returns CDR1 MGHRA and CDR2 YSYEKL. Trimming shortened V by 4 bases and J by 2 bases, and 23 bases separated the two germline ends. The DNA of the CDR3 is TGCGCCAGCAGCCTAGATAAGGGACACAGGATAACGAACTATGGCTACACCTTC. This encodes CASSLDKGHRITNYGYTF.

A note on this clone: A clone one base away is much larger, so this may be a read error. CDR3 bases: TGTGCCAGCAGGGGGACTAGCGGGAGCACAGATACGCAGTATTTT. Protein: CASRGTSGSTDTQYF. This chain uses TRBV27 with TRBJ2-3; 12 nucleotides line up with TRBD2. CDR3 length: 15 amino acids. Unmatched junction bases numbered 1, after V lost 6 bases and J lost 0 bases. Germline-derived CDR1 and CDR2 are MNHEY and SMNVEV (reference sequence).

This rearrangement joins TRBV6-1 to TRBJ2-3; no firm D call. Germline CDR1 is MNHNS and CDR2 is SASEGT. The germline V and J ends were trimmed by 2 bases and 0 bases, with 9 bases remaining between them. This CDR3 has 15 amino acids. The CDR3 nucleotides read TGTGCCAGCAGTGAAAGGCAGGCTAGCACAGATACGCAGTATTTT. Its translation: CASSERQASTDTQYF.

The rearrangement joins TRBV5-4 to TRBJ1-2, with D possibly TRBD1 on 5 matching bases. The ends were cut back, 1 base at V and 5 bases at J, with 15 bases in the middle. The germline gives CDR1 SGHNT, CDR2 YYREEE (reference sequence). CDR3 length: 15 residues. The CDR3 loop is CASSLPGQGRYGYTF. Here the CDR3 DNA reads TGTGCCAGCAGCTTGCCCGGGCAGGGAAGGTATGGCTACACCTTC.

This chain joins TRBV7-9 and TRBJ1-2, with D uncertain. V was shortened by 1 base and J by 2 bases, with 11 bases between the two germline ends. Germline V CDR1 and CDR2: SEHNR, FQNEAQ (reference sequence). This CDR3 is 15 amino acids long. Written as DNA, the CDR3 is TGTGCCAGCAGCTTAGAGGCGGGCAAAAACTATGGCTACACCTTC. It yields the protein CASSLEAGKNYGYTF.

V is TRBV5-1 and J is TRBJ1-2, with 8 bases aligning to TRBD1. V was clipped by 2 bases and J by 0 bases; unmatched bases: 3. From germline, CDR1 is SGHRS and CDR2 YFSETQ. The CDR3 is made up of 15 amino acids. DNA for the CDR3: TGCGCCAGCAGCTTCAGGACAGGGTCTAACTATGGCTACACCTTC. Its translation is CASSFRTGSNYGYTF.